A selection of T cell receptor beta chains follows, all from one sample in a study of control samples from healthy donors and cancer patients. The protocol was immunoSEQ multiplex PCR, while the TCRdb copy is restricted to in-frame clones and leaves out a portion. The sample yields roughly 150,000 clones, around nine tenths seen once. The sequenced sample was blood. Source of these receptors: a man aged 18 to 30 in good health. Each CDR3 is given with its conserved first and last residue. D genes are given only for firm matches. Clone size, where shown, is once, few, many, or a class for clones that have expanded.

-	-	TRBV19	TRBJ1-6	TGTGCCAGTAGTATGAACAGGGTGGAGCCCCTCCACTTT	CASSMNRVEPLHF
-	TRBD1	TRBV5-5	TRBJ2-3	TGTGCCAGCAGCTTGGCTCCCGGGACAGAGGAAGATACGCAGTATTTT	CASSLAPGTEEDTQYF
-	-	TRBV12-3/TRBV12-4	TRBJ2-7	TGTGCCAGCAGACTGGGACTCTCCTACGAGCAGTACTTC	CASRLGLSYEQYF
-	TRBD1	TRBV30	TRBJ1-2	TGTGCCTCATCGACAGGGGCGGGCTATGGCTACACCTTC	CASSTGAGYGYTF
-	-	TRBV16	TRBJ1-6	TGTGCCAGCAGCCGAACCTTGGGTAATTCACCCCTCCACTTT	CASSRTLGNSPLHF
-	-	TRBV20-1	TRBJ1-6	TGCAGTGCTCGTGAAAGAGGCCTAATGGCACCCCTCCACTTT	CSARERGLMAPLHF
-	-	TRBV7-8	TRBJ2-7	TGTGCCAGCAGCCTGGCGGACACCTCCTACGAGCAGTACTTC	CASSLADTSYEQYF
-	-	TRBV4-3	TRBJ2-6	TGCGCCAGCAGCCAAGAGTGGGGCGACGGGGCCAACGTCCTGACTTTC	CASSQEWGDGANVLTF
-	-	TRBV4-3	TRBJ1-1	TGCGCCAGCAGCCAAGATCAGGGGACCGCACGGAGGATGAACACTGAAGCTTTCTTT	CASSQDQGTARRMNTEAFF
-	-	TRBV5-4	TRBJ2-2	TGTGCCAGCAGCTTCGGCAGGGCATCGGACACCGGGGAGCTGTTTTTT	CASSFGRASDTGELFF
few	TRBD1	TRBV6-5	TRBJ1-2	TGTGCCAGCAGCTCACCCCCCGGGACAGGGGATGGCTACACCTTC	CASSSPPGTGDGYTF
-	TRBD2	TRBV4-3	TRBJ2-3	TGCGCCAGCAGCCAAGATCTTCCGGGGGGGTTCATAGATACGCAGTATTTT	CASSQDLPGGFIDTQYF
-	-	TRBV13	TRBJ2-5	TGTGCCAGCAGCTTAGGATCGCTGGCCCGAGAGACCCAGTACTTC	CASSLGSLARETQYF
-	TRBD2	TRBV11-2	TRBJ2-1	TGTGCCAGCAGCTCCCCCGGGCTAGCGGGGGTCCACAATGAGCAGTTCTTC	CASSSPGLAGVHNEQFF
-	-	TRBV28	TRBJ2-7	TGTGCCAGCAGTTCAGGCGAGCAGTACTTC	CASSSGEQYF
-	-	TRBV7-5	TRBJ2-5	TGTGTCAGAAGCCCCCGGGACAGGGGACAAGAGACCCAGTACTTC	CVRSPRDRGQETQYF
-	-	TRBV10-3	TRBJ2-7	TGTGCCATCAGTGAACAGGTCTCCTACGAGCAGTACTTC	CAISEQVSYEQYF
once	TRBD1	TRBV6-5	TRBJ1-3	TGTGCCAGCAGCAAACAGGGGGGCGGAAACACCATATATTTT	CASSKQGGGNTIYF
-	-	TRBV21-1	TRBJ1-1	TGTGCCAGCAGCAAAAGAGCGGACAGGACTAAAGCTTTCTTT	CASSKRADRTKAFF
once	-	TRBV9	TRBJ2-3	TGTGCCAGCGGAATGACAGTCACAGATACGCAGTATTTT	CASGMTVTDTQYF
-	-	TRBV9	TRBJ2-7	TGTGCCAGCAGCGTAGGTTCAGGTTCCGAGCAGTACTTC	CASSVGSGSEQYF
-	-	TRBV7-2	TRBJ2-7	TGTGCCAGCAGCGACACCGACGGATCCTACGAGCAGTACTTC	CASSDTDGSYEQYF
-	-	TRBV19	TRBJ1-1	TGTGCCAGTAGGCGGGACGGCTACACTGAAGCTTTCTTT	CASRRDGYTEAFF
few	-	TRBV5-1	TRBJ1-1	TGCGCCAGCAGCTTGGAGTGGATAGAGGACACTGAAGCTTTCTTT	CASSLEWIEDTEAFF
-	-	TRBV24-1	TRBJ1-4	TGTGCCACCAGTGATTCGAGAGGGGCGGGCGAAAAACTGTTTTTT	CATSDSRGAGEKLFF
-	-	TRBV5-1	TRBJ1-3	TGCGCCAGCAGCTTGGGGACGGACGTCTCTGGAAACACCATATATTTT	CASSLGTDVSGNTIYF
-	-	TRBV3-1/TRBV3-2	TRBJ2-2	TGTGCCAGCAGCCAGAACAGGGTGAACCCCGGGGAGCTGTTTTTT	CASSQNRVNPGELFF
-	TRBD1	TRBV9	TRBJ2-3	TGTGCCAGCAGCGTATTGACAGGGGGGGATGAGGATACGCAGTATTTT	CASSVLTGGDEDTQYF
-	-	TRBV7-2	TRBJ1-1	TGTGCCAGCAGCTTCCTCGGGAGGACTGAAGCTTTCTTT	CASSFLGRTEAFF